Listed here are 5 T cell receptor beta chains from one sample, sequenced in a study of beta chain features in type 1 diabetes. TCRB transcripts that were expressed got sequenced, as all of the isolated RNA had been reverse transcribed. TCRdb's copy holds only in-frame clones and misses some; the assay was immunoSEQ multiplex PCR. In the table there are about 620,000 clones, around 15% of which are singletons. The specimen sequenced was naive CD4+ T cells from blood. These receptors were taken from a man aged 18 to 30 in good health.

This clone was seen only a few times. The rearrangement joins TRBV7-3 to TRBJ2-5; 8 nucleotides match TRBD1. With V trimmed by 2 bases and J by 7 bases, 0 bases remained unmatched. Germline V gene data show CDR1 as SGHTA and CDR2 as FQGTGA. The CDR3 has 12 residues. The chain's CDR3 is CASSLGTGTQYF. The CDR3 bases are TGTGCCAGCAGCTTAGGGACAGGGACCCAGTACTTC. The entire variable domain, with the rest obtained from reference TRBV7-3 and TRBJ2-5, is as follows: GAGVSQTPSNKVTEKGKYVELRCDPISGHTALYWYRQSLGQGPEFLIYFQGTGAADDSGLPNDRFFAVRPEGSVSTLKIQRTERGDSAVYLCASSLGTGTQYFGPGTRLLVL.

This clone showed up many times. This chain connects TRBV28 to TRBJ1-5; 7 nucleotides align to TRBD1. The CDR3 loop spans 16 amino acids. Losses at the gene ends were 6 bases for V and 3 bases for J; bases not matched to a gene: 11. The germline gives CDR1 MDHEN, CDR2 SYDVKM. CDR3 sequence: CASRRWDSTFNQPQHF. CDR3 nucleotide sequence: TGTGCCAGCAGGCGATGGGACAGTACATTCAATCAGCCCCAGCATTTT.

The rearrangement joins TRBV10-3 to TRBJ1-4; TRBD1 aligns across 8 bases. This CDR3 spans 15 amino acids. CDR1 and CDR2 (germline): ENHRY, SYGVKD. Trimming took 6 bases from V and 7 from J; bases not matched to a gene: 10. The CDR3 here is CAISQTGQGSEKLFF. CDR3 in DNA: TGTGCCATCAGCCAAACTGGACAGGGATCTGAAAAACTGTTTTTT.

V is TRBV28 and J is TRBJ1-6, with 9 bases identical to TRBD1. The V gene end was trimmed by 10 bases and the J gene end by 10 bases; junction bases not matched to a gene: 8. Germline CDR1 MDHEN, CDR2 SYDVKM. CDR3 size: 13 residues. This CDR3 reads CATAGTGPSPLHF. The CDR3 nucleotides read TGTGCCACCGCGGGGACAGGGCCCTCACCCCTCCACTTT. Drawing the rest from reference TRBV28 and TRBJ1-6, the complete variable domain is DVKVTQSSRYLVKRTGEKVFLECVQDMDHENMFWYRQDPGLGLRLIYFSYDVKMKEKGDIPEGYSVSREKKERFSLILESASTNQTSMYLCATAGTGPSPLHFGNGTRLTVT.

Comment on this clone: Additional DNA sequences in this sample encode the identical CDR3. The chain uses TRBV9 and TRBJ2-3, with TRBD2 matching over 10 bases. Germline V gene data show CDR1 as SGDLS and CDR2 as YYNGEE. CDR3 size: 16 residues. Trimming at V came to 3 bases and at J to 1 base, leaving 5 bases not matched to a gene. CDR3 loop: CASSAPGLAGTDTQYF. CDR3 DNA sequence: TGTGCCAGCAGCGCCCCCGGACTAGCGGGCACAGATACGCAGTATTTT.